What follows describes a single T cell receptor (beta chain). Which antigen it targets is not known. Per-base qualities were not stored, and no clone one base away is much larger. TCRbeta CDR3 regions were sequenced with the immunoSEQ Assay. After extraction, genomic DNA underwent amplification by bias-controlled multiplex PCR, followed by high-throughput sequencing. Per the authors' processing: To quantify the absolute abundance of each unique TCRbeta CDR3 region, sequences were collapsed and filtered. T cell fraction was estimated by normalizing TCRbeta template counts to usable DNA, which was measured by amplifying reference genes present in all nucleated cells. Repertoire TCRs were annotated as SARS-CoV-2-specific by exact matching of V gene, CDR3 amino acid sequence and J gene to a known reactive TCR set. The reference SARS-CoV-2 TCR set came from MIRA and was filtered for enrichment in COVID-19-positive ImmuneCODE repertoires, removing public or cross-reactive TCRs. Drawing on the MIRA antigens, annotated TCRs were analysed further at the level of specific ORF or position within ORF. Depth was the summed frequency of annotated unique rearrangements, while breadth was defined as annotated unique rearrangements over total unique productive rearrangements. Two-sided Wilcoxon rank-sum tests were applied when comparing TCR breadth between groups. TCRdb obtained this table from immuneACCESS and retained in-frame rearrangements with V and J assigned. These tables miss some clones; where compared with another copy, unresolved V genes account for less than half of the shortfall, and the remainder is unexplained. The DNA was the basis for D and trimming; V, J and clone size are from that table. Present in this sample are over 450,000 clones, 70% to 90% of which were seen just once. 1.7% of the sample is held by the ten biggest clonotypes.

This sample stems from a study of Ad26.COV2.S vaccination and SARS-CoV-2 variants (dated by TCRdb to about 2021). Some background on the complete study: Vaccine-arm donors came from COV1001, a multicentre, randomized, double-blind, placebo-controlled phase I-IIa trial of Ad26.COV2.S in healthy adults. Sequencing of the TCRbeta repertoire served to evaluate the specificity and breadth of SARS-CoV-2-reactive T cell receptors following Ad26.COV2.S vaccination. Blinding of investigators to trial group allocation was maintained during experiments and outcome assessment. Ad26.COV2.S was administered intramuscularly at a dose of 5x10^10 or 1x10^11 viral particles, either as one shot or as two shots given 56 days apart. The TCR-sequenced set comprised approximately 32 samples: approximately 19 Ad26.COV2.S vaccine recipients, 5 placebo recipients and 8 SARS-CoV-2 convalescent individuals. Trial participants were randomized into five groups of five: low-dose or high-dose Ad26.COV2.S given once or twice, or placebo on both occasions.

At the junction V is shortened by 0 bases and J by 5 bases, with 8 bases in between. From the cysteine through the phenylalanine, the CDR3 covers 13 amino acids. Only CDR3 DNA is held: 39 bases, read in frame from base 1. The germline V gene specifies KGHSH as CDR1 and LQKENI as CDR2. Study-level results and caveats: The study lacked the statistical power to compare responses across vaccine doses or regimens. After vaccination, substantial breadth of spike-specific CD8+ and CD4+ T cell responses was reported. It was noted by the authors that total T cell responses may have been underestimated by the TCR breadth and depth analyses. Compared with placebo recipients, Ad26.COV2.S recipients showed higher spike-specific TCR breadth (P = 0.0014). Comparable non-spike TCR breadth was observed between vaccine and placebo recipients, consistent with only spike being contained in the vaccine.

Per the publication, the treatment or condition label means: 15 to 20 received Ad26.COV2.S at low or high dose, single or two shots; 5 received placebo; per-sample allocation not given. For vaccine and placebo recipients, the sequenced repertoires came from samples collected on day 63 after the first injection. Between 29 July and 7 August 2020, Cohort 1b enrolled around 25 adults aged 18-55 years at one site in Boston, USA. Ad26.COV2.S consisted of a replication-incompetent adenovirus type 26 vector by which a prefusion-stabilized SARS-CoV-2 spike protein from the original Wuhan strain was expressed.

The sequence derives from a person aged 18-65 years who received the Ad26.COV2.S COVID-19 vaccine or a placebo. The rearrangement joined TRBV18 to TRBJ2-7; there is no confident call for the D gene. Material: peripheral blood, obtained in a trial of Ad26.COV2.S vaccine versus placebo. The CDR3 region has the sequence CASSPPLWHEQYF. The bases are TGTGCCAGCTCACCACCCCTTTGGCACGAGCAGTACTTC.